This TCR beta chain was sequenced during a study of blood T cell repertoires in COVID-19. Overall study: The samples span acute and convalescent COVID-19 from the United States, Italy and Spain. From T cells, B-cell-depleted T cells, or PBMCs came the material, which was cDNA or gDNA.

The CDR3 consists of 13 residues. Germline CDR1 reads MNHEY; CDR2 reads SMNVEV (reference sequence). Between the trimmed V and J ends, which lost 6 bases and 4 bases, there was a span of 12 bases. Under the authors' procedure: By means of reference gene primer amplification, nucleated cell counts were estimated. Assay: immunoSEQ multiplex PCR; the TCRdb copy retains only in-frame clones and omits some. For V, J and clone size, that table is used; D and trimming come from the DNA. This sample carries 150,000 to 200,000 clones, roughly 90% of them seen once, and the ten largest clones take nearly 0.55%.

The sequenced sample was peripheral blood. The chain joins TRBV27 to TRBJ1-1, with D possibly being TRBD1 (5 bases). This clonotype was sampled from a middle-aged man with acute or convalescent COVID-19. Here the CDR3 reads CASRGPRGTEAFF. In DNA form, the CDR3 reads TGTGCCAGCAGAGGACCAAGGGGCACTGAAGCTTTCTTT.